Below are 8 T cell receptor beta chains sequenced from a single sample in a study of blood T cell repertoires in COVID-19. Clones were read by immunoSEQ multiplex PCR, and TCRdb kept only the in-frame ones, dropping some. The sample contains around 220,000 clones, 70% to 90% of which appear only once. Sequenced: peripheral blood. Receptor source: an elderly woman with acute or convalescent COVID-19.

The rearrangement joins TRBV5-1 to TRBJ1-2, with TRBD1 matching over 7 bases. Per germline, CDR1 SGHRS and CDR2 YFSETQ. J was trimmed by 5 bases and V by 4 bases; bases with no gene match: 5. The CDR3 is 13 amino acids. CDR3 sequence: CASSPAGGYGYTF. DNA of the CDR3: TGCGCCAGCAGCCCCGCAGGGGGGTATGGCTACACCTTC.

This sequence joins TRBV6-5 and TRBJ2-7, with TRBD1 identical over 7 bases. From germline, CDR1 is MNHEY and CDR2 SVGAGI. The CDR3 is 14 residues long. V lost 7 bases, J lost 0 bases, and 6 bases stayed unmatched. CDR3 nucleotides: TGTGCCAGCAAACGGGACAGAGTCTCCTACGAGCAGTACTTC. This gives the protein CASKRDRVSYEQYF.

The gene calls are TRBV19 and TRBJ2-5; 11 bases match TRBD1. Germline V gives CDR1 LNHDA, CDR2 SQIVND (reference sequence). V lost 4 bases to trimming and J lost 4 bases; unmatched junction nucleotides: 8. The CDR3 is made up of 16 amino acids. CDR3 sequence: CASSNAGTGGRETQYF. The CDR3 DNA reads TGTGCCAGTAGTAATGCCGGGACAGGGGGAAGAGAGACCCAGTACTTC.

This chain connects TRBV7-9 to TRBJ1-2; D perhaps matches TRBD1 (6 bases). V lost 8 bases, J lost 4 bases, and 17 bases lay in between. The CDR3 is made up of 14 amino acids. The germline V gene has CDR1 SEHNR and CDR2 FQNEAQ (reference sequence). The CDR3 region has the DNA TGTGCCAGCGCCGGGACATCCAATACCTATGGCTACACCTTC. Residues: CASAGTSNTYGYTF.

The J gene is TRBJ1-2, the V gene TRBV30, with 10 bases lining up with TRBD1. The length of the CDR3 is 16 residues. V shed 0 bases and J 1 base; nucleotides not matched to a gene: 5. The germline gives CDR1 GTSNPN, CDR2 SVGIG (reference sequence). The CDR3 here is CAWSVGTGDFNYGYTF. CDR3 bases: TGTGCCTGGAGTGTAGGGACAGGGGACTTTAACTATGGCTACACCTTC.

This rearrangement joins TRBV7-9 to TRBJ1-1, with 9 positions matching TRBD1. Germline CDR1 is SEHNR and CDR2 is FQNEAQ (reference sequence). This CDR3 spans 13 amino acids. Trimming removed 1 base from V and 11 bases from J; junction bases left unmatched: 5. The chain's CDR3 is CASSLGDREEAFF. The CDR3 DNA reads TGTGCCAGCAGCTTAGGGGACAGGGAAGAGGCTTTCTTT. Full variable domain (remainder filled in from reference TRBV7-9 and TRBJ1-1): DTGVSQNPRHKITKRGQNVTFRCDPISEHNRLYWYRQTLGQGPEFLTYFQNEAQLEKSRLLSDRFSAERPKGSFSTLEIQRTEQGDSAMYLCASSLGDREEAFFGQGTRLTVV.

This rearrangement joins TRBV7-9 to TRBJ1-5, with 9 bases fitting TRBD1. Germline CDR1 SEHNR, CDR2 FQNEAQ (reference sequence). Unmatched junction bases numbered 0, after V lost 3 bases and J lost 9 bases. CDR3 length: 12 residues. The CDR3 DNA reads as TGTGCCAGCAGCTTGGACAGGGGGCCCCAGCATTTT. Encoded protein: CASSLDRGPQHF.

The chain employs TRBV15 and TRBJ1-2; the match to TRBD1 covers 9 bases. From germline, CDR1 is LNHNV and CDR2 YYDKDF (reference sequence). Trimming at V came to 5 bases and at J to 3 bases, leaving 7 bases not matched to a gene. The CDR3 has 15 amino acids. The CDR3 nucleotides are TGTGCCACCAGCCCCCGACAGGGGGTGGACTATGGCTACACCTTC. It is translated as CATSPRQGVDYGYTF.